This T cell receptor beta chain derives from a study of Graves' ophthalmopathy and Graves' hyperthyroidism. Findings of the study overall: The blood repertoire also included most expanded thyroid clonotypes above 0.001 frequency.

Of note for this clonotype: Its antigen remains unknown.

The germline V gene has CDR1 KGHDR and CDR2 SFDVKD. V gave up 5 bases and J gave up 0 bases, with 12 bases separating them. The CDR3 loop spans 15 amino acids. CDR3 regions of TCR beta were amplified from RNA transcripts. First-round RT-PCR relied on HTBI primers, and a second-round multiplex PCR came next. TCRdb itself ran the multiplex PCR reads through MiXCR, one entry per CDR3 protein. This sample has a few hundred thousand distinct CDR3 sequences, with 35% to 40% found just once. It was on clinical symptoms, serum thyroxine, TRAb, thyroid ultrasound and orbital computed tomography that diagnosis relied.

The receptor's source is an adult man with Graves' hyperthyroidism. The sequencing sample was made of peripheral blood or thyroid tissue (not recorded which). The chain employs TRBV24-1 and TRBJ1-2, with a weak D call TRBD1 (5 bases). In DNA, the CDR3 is TGTGCCACCAGTGCGGGCCAGGGCCCTAACTATGGCTACACCTTC. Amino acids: CATSAGQGPNYGYTF.